This TCR beta chain was recorded in a study of control samples from healthy donors and cancer patients. The germline CDR1 and CDR2 sequences are SGHRS and YFSETQ. Deletions cut 0 bases from V and 5 bases from J, with 12 bases between. CDR3 length: 14 amino acids. The assay was immunoSEQ multiplex PCR, and TCRdb's table has in-frame clones only and misses some. The data hold thousands of clones, with roughly 90% observed a single time. The rearrangement uses TRBV5-1 and TRBJ2-7; possibly TRBD1 for D (5 bases). The clonotype was recovered from a man in his fifties or sixties with colorectal cancer. What was sequenced was PBMCs. The CDR3 bases are TGCGCCAGCAGCTTGGTAGCAGGGTTGGACGAGCAGTACTTC. Translating gives CASSLVAGLDEQYF. Drawing the rest from reference TRBV5-1 and TRBJ2-7, the complete variable domain is KAGVTQTPRYLIKTRGQQVTLSCSPISGHRSVSWYQQTPGQGLQFLFEYFSETQRNKGNFPGRFSGRQFSNSRSEMNVSTLELGDSALYLCASSLVAGLDEQYFGPGTRLTVT.